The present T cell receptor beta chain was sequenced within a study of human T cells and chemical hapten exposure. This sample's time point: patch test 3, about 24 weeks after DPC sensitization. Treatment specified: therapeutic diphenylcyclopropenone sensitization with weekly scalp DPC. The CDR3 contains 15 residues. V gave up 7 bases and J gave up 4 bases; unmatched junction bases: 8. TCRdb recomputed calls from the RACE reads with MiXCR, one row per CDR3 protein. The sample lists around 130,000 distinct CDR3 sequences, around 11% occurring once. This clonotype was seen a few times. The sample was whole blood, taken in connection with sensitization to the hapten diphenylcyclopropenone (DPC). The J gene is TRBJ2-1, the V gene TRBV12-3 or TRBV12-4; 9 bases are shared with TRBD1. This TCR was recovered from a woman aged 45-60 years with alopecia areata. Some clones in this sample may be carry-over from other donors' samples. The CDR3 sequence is CASNPWTGVYNEQFF. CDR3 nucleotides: TGTGCCAGCAACCCATGGACAGGGGTTTACAATGAGCAGTTCTTC.